The 30 T cell receptor beta chains in this list originate from one sample, sequenced in a study of blood T cells in healthy people across ages. Primers used in a second PCR of about 7 to 12 cycles were a sample-barcoded 5' primer and a J-beta primer mix. TCRdb itself ran the 5' RACE reads through MiXCR, one entry per CDR3 protein. This table holds approximately 760,000 distinct CDR3 sequences, approximately 25% found once. These data also featured in a second study, about T cells of mothers and their children.

Input material: blood. These receptors all stem from a boy aged 5-17 years in good health.

CDR3 in amino acids: CASSQEKEETQYF. CDR3 DNA sequence: TGTGCCAGCAGCCAAGAGAAGGAAGAGACCCAGTACTTC. This chain uses TRBV4-2 with TRBJ2-5; the D is unclear. V gave up 0 bases and J gave up 3 bases, with 5 bases separating them. Germline CDR1 reads LGHNA; CDR2 reads YNFKEQ. The CDR3 contains 13 residues.

This chain connects TRBV7-9 to TRBJ1-3, with a possible D match to TRBD1 (5 bases). Germline V gene lookup returns CDR1 SEHNR and CDR2 FQNEAQ (reference sequence). The ends were cut back, 4 bases at V and 4 bases at J, with 11 bases in the middle. This CDR3 spans 14 amino acids. The CDR3 DNA reads TGTGCCAGCAGCTGGGGGGGGTCCGGAAACACCATATATTTT. As protein: CASSWGGSGNTIYF.

A remark on this clonotype: The junction differs from germline at one of its ends, possibly a read error. V usage is TRBV10-3 and J usage is TRBJ1-2, with D hard to call. CDR1 and CDR2 from the germline V gene are ENHRY and SYGVKD. This CDR3 comprises 14 residues. The CDR3 DNA reads TGTGCCATCAGTGAGTCGCAGGAGAACTCTGGCTACACCTTC. Its protein product is CAISESQENSGYTF.

This clonotype was seen repeatedly, ten times or more. The CDR3 DNA is TGTGCCAGCAGCCCGGGGACAGGGGGCGTATACGAGCAGTACTTC. Translation gives CASSPGTGGVYEQYF. The genes are TRBV9 and TRBJ2-5, with 12 bases matching TRBD1. The J call may be mistaken, given a closer DNA end match to TRBJ2-7. Germline CDR1 reads SGDLS; CDR2 reads YYNGEE. The CDR3 sequence is 15 residues long.

This chain links TRBV4-1 with TRBJ2-5; D may be TRBD2 (5 bases). The DNA matches TRBJ2-1 better at its end, which makes the J call doubtful. The CDR3 is 14 residues long. Germline V CDR1 and CDR2: MGHRA, YSYEKL. In DNA form, the CDR3 reads TGCGCCAGCAGCTACACTCGGGAAGGCCATGAGCAGTTCTTC. Its protein is CASSYTREGHEQFF.

The J gene is TRBJ1-4, the V gene TRBV4-3; unclear D gene. The CDR3 runs to 13 residues. Germline-derived CDR1 and CDR2 are LGHNA and YSLEER. Trimming left V 0 bases short and J 8 bases short, with 7 bases between. CDR3 residues: CASSQEIDEKLFF. CDR3 nucleotide sequence: TGCGCCAGCAGCCAAGAAATAGACGAAAAACTGTTTTTT.

This clonotype has only a few counts. CDR3 sequence reads: CASSSPPGVGKQYF. The CDR3 DNA sequence: TGTGCCAGCAGTTCCCCCCCGGGAGTTGGCAAGCAGTACTTC. The chain joins TRBV28 to TRBJ2-7; D is perhaps TRBD2 (6 bases). The germline CDR1 and CDR2 sequences are MDHEN and SYDVKM. The CDR3 has 14 amino acids. Trimming left V 4 bases short and J 8 bases short, with 18 bases between.

V and J are TRBV7-2 and TRBJ1-1; TRBD1 might be the D (6 bases). From germline, CDR1 is SGHTA and CDR2 FQGNSA. The CDR3 sequence is 16 residues long. V was pared by 5 bases and J by 0 bases, with 16 bases between. CDR3 protein: CASSPDGGPMNTEAFF. The CDR3 DNA reads TGTGCCAGCAGCCCCGATGGGGGCCCTATGAACACTGAAGCTTTCTTT. Combining the CDR3 with reference TRBV7-2 and TRBJ1-1 gives the whole variable domain GAGVSQSPSNKVTEKGKDVELRCDPISGHTALYWYRQSLGQGLEFLIYFQGNSAPDKSGLPSDRFSAERTGGSVSTLTIQRTQQEDSAVYLCASSPDGGPMNTEAFFGQGTRLTVV.

In DNA form, the CDR3 reads TGTGCCAGCAGCTTCCGGGACAGGGCAAGAGATACGCAGTATTTT. Protein sequence: CASSFRDRARDTQYF. This sequence joins TRBV12-3 or TRBV12-4 and TRBJ2-3, with 9 bases matching TRBD1. There are 15 residues in the CDR3. V dropped 6 bases and J dropped 5; count of bases not matched to a gene: 9.

The rearrangement joins TRBV14 to TRBJ2-1, with a tentative D call TRBD2 (5 bases). V dropped 4 bases and J dropped 3 bases, with 10 bases sitting between them. The CDR3 has 14 amino acids. Germline V CDR1 and CDR2: SGHDN, FVKESK. The CDR3 nucleotides read TGTGCCAGCAGCCCAGTCGGGATCTACAATGAGCAGTTCTTC. Protein sequence: CASSPVGIYNEQFF.

The gene calls are TRBV7-2 and TRBJ2-5, with D perhaps matching TRBD2 (6 bases). The germline V gene has CDR1 SGHTA and CDR2 FQGNSA. V lost 5 bases and J 5 bases, leaving 21 bases between the germline ends. The CDR3 is 16 amino acids. For the CDR3, the DNA is TGTGCCAGCAGCCCCCGTGACGGTGCTCGGGGGGAGACCCAGTACTTC. It yields the protein CASSPRDGARGETQYF. Supplemented by reference TRBV7-2 and TRBJ2-5, the full variable domain reads GAGVSQSPSNKVTEKGKDVELRCDPISGHTALYWYRQSLGQGLEFLIYFQGNSAPDKSGLPSDRFSAERTGGSVSTLTIQRTQQEDSAVYLCASSPRDGARGETQYFGPGTRLLVL.

The rearrangement links TRBV4-1 to TRBJ2-1; D is undetermined. Trimming left V 1 base short and J 5 bases short, with 15 bases between. Germline V gene sequence: CDR1 MGHRA, CDR2 YSYEKL. This CDR3 has 16 residues. The CDR3 DNA reads as TGCGCCAGCAGCCAAGGTTGGTCGGCCGGGCACAATGAGCAGTTCTTC. Protein: CASSQGWSAGHNEQFF.

The DNA of the CDR3 is TGTGCCAGCAGCGTAGTCAGCGGGCACGGCGAGCAGTACTTC. Its protein is CASSVVSGHGEQYF. V usage is TRBV9 and J usage is TRBJ2-7; TRBD2 might be the D (6 bases). Per the germline V gene, CDR1 is SGDLS and CDR2 is YYNGEE. The CDR3 spans 14 residues. V lost 0 bases to trimming and J lost 6 bases, with 13 bases between them.

This clonotype was observed a handful of times. The chain has TRBV5-1 and TRBJ2-5; weak D call: TRBD2 (6 bases). CDR3 length: 15 amino acids. Trimming removed 2 bases from V and 2 bases from J, with 13 bases in between. In germline, CDR1 is SGHRS, CDR2 YFSETQ. The CDR3 DNA is TGCGCCAGCAGCTTAAACCGGGACTTACAAGAGACCCAGTACTTC. This translates into CASSLNRDLQETQYF.

This sequence joins TRBV6-5 and TRBJ2-1; no clear D. Per the germline V gene, CDR1 is MNHEY and CDR2 is SVGAGI. The CDR3 is 16 amino acids. The ends were cut back, 2 bases at V and 1 base at J, with 12 bases in the middle. CDR3 DNA sequence: TGTGCCAGCAGTTACAAATTAGCTGGGTCCTACAATGAGCAGTTCTTC. As protein: CASSYKLAGSYNEQFF.

This clonotype showed up just a few times. The gene calls are TRBV2 and TRBJ1-2; 9 bases fit TRBD1. Germline CDR1 reads SNHLY; CDR2 reads FYNNEI. The CDR3 runs 13 residues. V was clipped by 3 bases and J by 10 bases; unmatched bases: 6. For the CDR3, the DNA is TGTGCCAGCAGTGATCTCCGGGACAGGGCCTACACCTTC. Encoded protein: CASSDLRDRAYTF.

This clonotype was seen a handful of times. The rearrangement links TRBV6-2 or TRBV6-3 to TRBJ2-7; 11 nucleotides line up with TRBD2. The CDR3 is 17 residues long. V lost 5 bases to trimming and J lost 1 base; unmatched junction nucleotides: 10. CDR1 and CDR2 (germline): MNHEY, SVGEGT. In DNA form, the CDR3 reads TGTGCCAGCAGTCGGACTAGCGGGCAAACGAGTTCCTACGAGCAGTACTTC. Translation gives CASSRTSGQTSSYEQYF.

This clonotype was detected only a few times. The chain links TRBV5-1 to TRBJ2-6; 8 positions agree with TRBD1. Unmatched junction bases numbered 11, after V lost 4 bases and J lost 2 bases. CDR3 size: 18 residues. CDR1 is SGHRS and CDR2 is YFSETQ in the germline V gene. The CDR3 coding sequence is TGCGCCAGCAGCCACAGGTGGCAGGGGGCTACTGGGGCCAACGTCCTGACTTTC. It encodes CASSHRWQGATGANVLTF.

Only a few counts were recorded for this clonotype. This sequence joins TRBV28 and TRBJ2-7; 9 bases align to TRBD2. The J call is uncertain, as TRBJ2-1 better fits the DNA end. This CDR3 has 14 amino acids. The V gene's germline CDR1 is MDHEN and CDR2 SYDVKM. The CDR3 protein is CASSLYSGSREQFF. CDR3 in DNA: TGTGCCAGCAGTTTGTATAGCGGGAGCCGCGAGCAGTTCTTC.

With regard to this clonotype: The CDR3 does not close with the conserved phenylalanine or tryptophan, likely indicating a read error. The limits of the CDR3 on the DNA are not certain, so only TCRdb's listed CDR3 is given. The chain employs TRBV10-2 and TRBJ2-5; the table names TRBD1, a call not compared with the DNA. The CDR3 has 20 residues if both end residues are counted. Germline CDR1 reads WSHSY; CDR2 reads SAAADI. This CDR3 is CASSESAGGGSSTYSYELYL.

This clonotype was picked up a small number of times. V and J are TRBV7-6 and TRBJ2-5; 7 bases match TRBD1. This CDR3 spans 15 amino acids. The trim removed 3 bases at V and 5 bases at J, leaving 9 bases unmatched. CDR1 is SGHVS, CDR2 FNYEAQ, per germline. The CDR3 DNA is TGTGCCAGCAGCTTGTTAACGGGCAGGGGGGAGACCCAGTACTTC. Translating it yields CASSLLTGRGETQYF.

The chain has TRBV6-5 and TRBJ2-3; the D gene is possibly TRBD2 (6 bases). V lost 6 bases and J 10 bases, leaving 17 bases between the germline ends. This CDR3 is built from 13 residues. CDR1 is MNHEY, CDR2 SVGAGI, per germline. The CDR3 DNA reads TGTGCCAGCAGGAGACTAGAGAAAGGAGCGCAGTATTTT. Its translation: CASRRLEKGAQYF.

This chain joins TRBV4-1 and TRBJ2-7; D may be TRBD1 (6 bases). The ends were cut back, 4 bases at V and 3 bases at J, with 10 bases in the middle. The CDR3 is made up of 13 amino acids. Germline V gives CDR1 MGHRA, CDR2 YSYEKL. The CDR3 sequence: CASSPGTNYEQYF. The CDR3 DNA reads as TGCGCCAGCAGCCCCGGGACAAACTACGAGCAGTACTTC.

V gene TRBV20-1 combines with J gene TRBJ2-5, with 8 bases identical to TRBD1. The V gene's germline CDR1 is DFQATT and CDR2 SNEGSKA (reference sequence). The CDR3 is 15 amino acids. V shed 0 bases and J 4 bases; nucleotides not matched to a gene: 7. CDR3 protein: CSARDGQGASETQYF. CDR3 coding DNA: TGCAGTGCTAGAGATGGCCAGGGGGCATCAGAGACCCAGTACTTC.

The V and J genes are TRBV3-1 and TRBJ2-5; D not resolved. The CDR3 loop spans 17 amino acids. Per the germline V gene, CDR1 is LGHDT and CDR2 is YNNKEL (reference sequence). V was pared by 2 bases and J by 0 bases, with 16 bases between. CDR3 nucleotide sequence: TGTGCCAGCAGCCAACACAACCAAGACACCTACCAAGAGACCCAGTACTTC. Translating it yields CASSQHNQDTYQETQYF.

A few counts support this clonotype. The chain employs TRBV4-1 and TRBJ2-5; 7 bases are a match to TRBD2. Germline assignment: CDR1 MGHRA and CDR2 YSYEKL. This CDR3 contains 16 residues. V trimming: 0 bases; J trimming: 0 bases; junction bases outside the gene matches: 4. The CDR3 DNA reads as TGCGCCAGCAGCCAAGAGGGGGGGGGATACCAAGAGACCCAGTACTTC. Translated: CASSQEGGGYQETQYF.

J is TRBJ2-5 and V is TRBV10-3; D tentatively reads TRBD1 or TRBD2 (6 bases each). Germline-derived CDR1 and CDR2 are ENHRY and SYGVKD. The CDR3 runs to 16 residues. Deletions cut 2 bases from V and 4 bases from J, with 17 bases between. The CDR3 loop reads CAISERGDERIETQYF. CDR3 coding DNA: TGTGCCATCAGTGAGAGGGGGGATGAGAGAATAGAGACCCAGTACTTC.

The CDR3 protein is CASSFDTNYGYTF. DNA of the CDR3: TGCGCCAGCAGCTTCGACACTAACTATGGCTACACCTTC. This chain uses TRBV5-1 with TRBJ1-2; unclear D gene. Germline V gene sequence: CDR1 SGHRS, CDR2 YFSETQ. The CDR3 extends over 13 amino acids. Deletions cut 2 bases from V and 0 bases from J, with 5 bases between.

Ten or more counts support this clonotype. The chain is built from TRBV7-9 and TRBJ2-5, with 8 bases lining up with TRBD2. Germline loops: CDR1 SEHNR, CDR2 FQNEAQ (reference sequence). This CDR3 spans 13 amino acids. J was trimmed by 4 bases and V by 5 bases; bases with no gene match: 3. The CDR3 sequence: CASSDREGETQYF. CDR3 nucleotide sequence: TGTGCCAGCAGCGACCGGGAGGGAGAGACCCAGTACTTC. Variable domain in full (rest from reference TRBV7-9 and TRBJ2-5): DTGVSQNPRHKITKRGQNVTFRCDPISEHNRLYWYRQTLGQGPEFLTYFQNEAQLEKSRLLSDRFSAERPKGSFSTLEIQRTEQGDSAMYLCASSDREGETQYFGPGTRLLVL.

A remark on this clonotype: Mismatch with germline at one junction end may stem from a read error. V is TRBV7-7 and J is TRBJ2-2; 14 bases are shared with TRBD2. CDR3 length: 18 residues. The germline CDR1 and CDR2 sequences are SSHAT and FNYEAQ (reference sequence). In DNA, the CDR3 is TGTGCTAGCAGCAGCCAGACTAGCGGGAGGGCCCACTCCGGGGAGCTGTTTTTT. Translated: CASSSQTSGRAHSGELFF.